The 28 T cell receptor beta chains in this list originate from one sample, sequenced in a study of regulatory T cells in long-lasting Graves disease. The time point was: persistent/refractory GD, antithyroid drugs over 5 years with positive TRAb. Extracted PBMC RNA gave rise to the TCR library. TCR beta libraries were built with iRepertoire HTBI primers and Arm-PCR of CDR3 regions. TCRdb reprocessed the multiplex PCR reads with MiXCR, giving one entry per CDR3 protein. There are some 470,000 distinct CDR3 sequences in the sample; about 22% occur only once, and 7.1% lies in the top ten. Sequenced here: peripheral blood mononuclear cells (PBMCs), sampled when the disease was refractory, from a patient treated with antithyroid drugs. The source is a female donor with Graves disease.

The rearrangement uses TRBV19 and TRBJ1-5; D not resolved. The germline V and J ends were trimmed by 4 bases and 5 bases, with 12 bases remaining between them. The CDR3 spans 14 residues. Germline V lookup: CDR1 LNHDA, CDR2 SQIVND (reference sequence). CDR3 sequence: CASSRMDGDQPQHF. The CDR3 bases are TGTGCCAGTAGTAGAATGGACGGCGATCAGCCCCAGCATTTT.

The table lists this clonotype with many counts. The J gene is TRBJ2-5, the V gene TRBV11-2; tentatively, D is TRBD2 (5 bases). Trimming left V 5 bases short and J 9 bases short, with 16 bases between. CDR1 and CDR2 from the germline V gene are SGHAT and FQNNGV. The CDR3 sequence is 13 residues long. The CDR3 loop reads CASSPEVGRAQYF. The CDR3 DNA is TGTGCCAGCAGCCCGGAGGTGGGCCGGGCCCAGTACTTC.

This clonotype was detected ten times or more. The chain joins TRBV20-1 to TRBJ1-2, with D possibly being TRBD1 (5 bases). This CDR3 has 13 amino acids. Germline values: CDR1 DFQATT, CDR2 SNEGSKA (reference sequence). V was trimmed by 3 bases and J by 5 bases, leaving 13 bases between them. CDR3 sequence (DNA): TGCAGTGCTAGTGCGCAGGGAATATATGGCTACACCTTC. Protein sequence: CSASAQGIYGYTF.

The sample holds a few counts of this clonotype. The V and J genes are TRBV11-3 and TRBJ2-3; TRBD2 agrees at 12 bases. CDR3 length equals 17 residues. V trimming: 5 bases; J trimming: 0 bases; junction bases outside the gene matches: 6. Germline values: CDR1 SGHNT, CDR2 YENEEA. The chain's CDR3 is CASSVLAGGPSTDTQYF. As DNA, the CDR3 is TGTGCCAGCAGCGTGCTAGCGGGAGGGCCAAGCACAGATACGCAGTATTTT. The whole variable domain, remainder taken from reference TRBV11-3 and TRBJ2-3, is EAGVVQSPRYKIIEKKQPVAFWCNPISGHNTLYWYLQNLGQGPELLIRYENEEAVDDSQLPKDRFSAERLKGVDSTLKIQPAELGDSAVYLCASSVLAGGPSTDTQYFGPGTRLTVL.

This clonotype was seen at least ten times. V and J are TRBV6-1 and TRBJ1-1, with D maybe TRBD1 (6 bases). Per the germline V gene, CDR1 is MNHNS and CDR2 is SASEGT. The V end was cut by 6 bases, the J end by 0 bases, with 14 bases between. The length of the CDR3 is 15 residues. The DNA of the CDR3 is TGTGCCAGCAGCCCACAGGGTTTGGTGAACACTGAAGCTTTCTTT. This encodes CASSPQGLVNTEAFF.

This chain connects TRBV7-9 to TRBJ2-5; D gene unclear. This CDR3 is 10 amino acids long. Germline assignment: CDR1 SEHNR and CDR2 FQNEAQ (reference sequence). V gave up 10 bases and J gave up 5 bases, with 8 bases separating them. The CDR3 loop is CAIEWETQYF. The CDR3 region has the DNA TGTGCCATCGAATGGGAGACCCAGTACTTC.

The rearrangement joins TRBV20-1 to TRBJ2-5; D call uncertain. The germline V and J ends were trimmed by 1 base and 4 bases, with 13 bases remaining between them. This CDR3 contains 14 residues. Germline V CDR1 and CDR2: DFQATT, SNEGSKA (reference sequence). The DNA of the CDR3 is TGCAGTGCTAGAGGGGAAGTTAGGGCAGAGACCCAGTACTTC. It specifies CSARGEVRAETQYF.

The sample holds many counts of this clonotype. The CDR3 loop reads CASSLPPGATYSDGYTF. CDR3 DNA: TGTGCCAGCAGCTTACCTCCGGGGGCGACATATTCAGATGGCTACACCTTC. The chain links TRBV11-2 to TRBJ1-2; D perhaps matches TRBD1 (6 bases). The CDR3 is made up of 17 amino acids. V was cut by 2 bases and J by 6 bases, with 22 bases left in between. Germline CDR1 and CDR2: SGHAT and FQNNGV.

In this sample, this clonotype turned up many times. This chain connects TRBV6-9 to TRBJ1-2; D is uncertain. Trimming left V 3 bases short and J 4 bases short, with 12 bases between. Germline CDR1 reads MNHGY; CDR2 reads SVAAGI. This CDR3 comprises 14 residues. This CDR3 is CASSYSEVSYGYTF. CDR3 DNA: TGTGCCAGCAGTTACTCCGAGGTTAGCTATGGCTACACCTTC.

This clonotype was observed a handful of times. This chain links TRBV6-1 with TRBJ1-2; 7 positions match TRBD1. V lost 5 bases, J lost 4 bases, and 7 bases stayed unmatched. The CDR3 is 14 residues long. Germline V gene sequence: CDR1 MNHNS, CDR2 SASEGT. This CDR3 is CASSPTDRAYGYTF. For the CDR3, the DNA is TGTGCCAGCAGTCCAACCGACAGGGCCTATGGCTACACCTTC.

CDR3 protein: CASSLVSARVNEQFF. The CDR3 nucleotides are TGTGCCAGCAGTTTGGTCTCAGCCCGAGTCAATGAGCAGTTCTTC. The gene calls are TRBV27 and TRBJ2-1; D is unresolved. V dropped 3 bases and J dropped 6 bases, with 15 bases sitting between them. The CDR3 is 15 residues long. Germline V gene sequence: CDR1 MNHEY, CDR2 SMNVEV (reference sequence).

This clonotype has a count of ten or more. The chain employs TRBV12-3 or TRBV12-4 and TRBJ2-6; 9 nucleotides align to TRBD1. The CDR3 consists of 17 residues. J was trimmed by 4 bases and V by 6 bases; bases with no gene match: 10. CDR3 in DNA: TGTGCCAGCAGCGGACAGGGGTTAACCCCCGGGGCCAACGTCCTGACTTTC. This sequence encodes CASSGQGLTPGANVLTF.

As to this clonotype: A single base separates this from a much larger clone, so it may be a read error. This chain joins TRBV12-3 or TRBV12-4 and TRBJ2-4, with a possible D match to TRBD1 (5 bases). Trimming stripped 6 bases from V and 13 bases from J, with 25 bases between. This CDR3 has 15 amino acids. The CDR3 bases are TGTGCCAGCAGCCTACTTGGGGCGGCCCAAGAGGCCCAGTACTTC. It translates to CASSLLGAAQEAQYF.

This clonotype was counted only a few times. V is TRBV6-1 and J is TRBJ1-1; D gene uncertain. This CDR3 spans 12 amino acids. Trimming left V 7 bases short and J 5 bases short, with 11 bases between. The germline gives CDR1 MNHNS, CDR2 SASEGT. CDR3 in DNA: TGTGCCAGCACCGACGGAGCAACTGAAGCTTTCTTT. Amino acids: CASTDGATEAFF.

This rearrangement joins TRBV11-2 to TRBJ2-7, with D tentatively TRBD1 or TRBD2 (6 bases each). There are 16 residues in the CDR3. Germline V gene data show CDR1 as SGHAT and CDR2 as FQNNGV. V lost 4 bases to trimming and J lost 7 bases, with 23 bases between them. The CDR3 loop is CASSSVKGGGPWEQYF. For the CDR3, the DNA is TGTGCCAGCAGCTCCGTCAAGGGGGGAGGCCCTTGGGAGCAGTACTTC.

The rearrangement joins TRBV20-1 to TRBJ1-5, with D perhaps TRBD1 (5 bases). The CDR3 totals 13 residues. CDR1 DFQATT and CDR2 SNEGSKA come from the germline V gene (reference sequence). With 4 bases removed from V and 1 base from J, the gap between germline ends came to 8 bases. CDR3 sequence: CSATRQSNQPQHF. CDR3 nucleotide sequence: TGCAGTGCTACCCGACAGAGCAATCAGCCCCAGCATTTT.

This clonotype was picked up many times. The chain joins TRBV19 to TRBJ1-1; no firm D call. This CDR3 region has 12 residues. The germline V gene encodes CDR1 LNHDA and CDR2 SQIVND (reference sequence). The ends were cut back, 3 bases at V and 0 bases at J, with 2 bases in the middle. DNA of the CDR3: TGTGCCAGTAGTATTTTGAACACTGAAGCTTTCTTT. Protein sequence: CASSILNTEAFF.

The chain carries TRBV28 and TRBJ2-3; TRBD2 might be the D (5 bases). Germline V lookup: CDR1 MDHEN, CDR2 SYDVKM. Deletions cut 3 bases from V and 6 bases from J, with 7 bases between. CDR3 size: 12 residues. CDR3 DNA: TGTGCCAGCAGTTTTCGCGGGGATACGCAGTATTTT. Protein product: CASSFRGDTQYF.

The chain has TRBV7-3 and TRBJ1-1; a possible D gene is TRBD1 (6 bases). There are 17 residues in the CDR3. The V end lost 0 bases, the J end lost 4 bases, and 18 bases lay between the germline ends. CDR1 and CDR2 from the germline V gene are SGHTA and FQGTGA. The CDR3, as DNA: TGTGCCAGCAGCTTAACAGGGGGTGAGGAGATGGCCACTGAAGCTTTCTTT. Translating it yields CASSLTGGEEMATEAFF. The whole variable domain, filled in from reference TRBV7-3 and TRBJ1-1, reads GAGVSQTPSNKVTEKGKYVELRCDPISGHTALYWYRQSLGQGPEFLIYFQGTGAADDSGLPNDRFFAVRPEGSVSTLKIQRTERGDSAVYLCASSLTGGEEMATEAFFGQGTRLTVV.

This clonotype was picked up many times. The rearrangement links TRBV7-9 to TRBJ2-7; no firm D call. The CDR3 runs 11 residues. The germline gives CDR1 SEHNR, CDR2 FQNEAQ (reference sequence). V dropped 2 bases and J dropped 5 bases, with 4 bases sitting between them. CDR3 bases: TGTGCCAGCAGCTTACTGAACGAGCAGTACTTC. Translation gives CASSLLNEQYF.

On this clonotype: Since a much larger clone is just one base distant, this may be a read error. The chain joins TRBV6-5 to TRBJ2-5; D gene uncertain. CDR3 length equals 13 residues. Germline V gene data show CDR1 as MNHEY and CDR2 as SVGAGI. Here the CDR3 DNA reads TGTGCCAGCGGTTATACCCGCCAGGAGACCCAGTACTTC. Translated: CASGYTRQETQYF.

This clonotype has ten or more counts. V is TRBV7-2 and J is TRBJ1-6; 7 bases agree with TRBD1. The CDR3 has 14 residues. Germline CDR1 SGHTA, CDR2 FQGNSA. With 0 bases clipped from V and 13 bases from J, the junction kept 6 bases outside the gene matches. The CDR3 is CASSLATTGTPLHF. DNA for the CDR3: TGTGCCAGCAGCTTAGCTACGACAGGGACTCCCCTCCACTTT.

This clonotype was observed many times. The rearrangement joins TRBV2 to TRBJ1-1; D remains ambiguous. Germline lookup yields CDR1 SNHLY and CDR2 FYNNEI. Trimming took 7 bases from V and 1 from J, leaving 10 bases between them. The CDR3 extends over 13 amino acids. The CDR3 loop reads CASTEDKNTEAFF. The CDR3 DNA follows: TGTGCCAGCACCGAAGACAAGAACACTGAAGCTTTCTTT.

Many counts were recorded for this clonotype. The CDR3 DNA reads TGTGCCAGCAGTTTCGGGAGACTTTGGGAGACCCAGTACTTC. Amino acids: CASSFGRLWETQYF. The chain links TRBV12-3 or TRBV12-4 to TRBJ2-5, with D perhaps matching TRBD2 (6 bases). Trimming took off 3 bases at V and 5 bases at J, with 13 bases between the two ends. The CDR3 length is 14 residues.

This chain uses TRBV6-1 with TRBJ1-1; D is undetermined. Between the trimmed V and J ends, which lost 6 bases and 1 base, there was a span of 12 bases. CDR1 is MNHNS and CDR2 is SASEGT in the germline V gene. There are 14 residues in the CDR3. The CDR3 loop reads CASREVPSNTEAFF. Written as DNA, the CDR3 is TGTGCCAGCAGAGAGGTCCCATCGAACACTGAAGCTTTCTTT.

This chain connects TRBV19 to TRBJ2-2; 9 bases align to TRBD1. This CDR3 has 16 residues. Germline V gene sequence: CDR1 LNHDA, CDR2 SQIVND (reference sequence). Trimming removed 5 bases from V and 4 bases from J; junction bases left unmatched: 8. The CDR3 is CASSPQGAVGTGELFF. The CDR3 coding sequence is TGTGCCAGTAGTCCACAGGGGGCAGTAGGCACCGGGGAGCTGTTTTTT.

This clonotype was counted between two and nine times. The rearrangement links TRBV11-1 to TRBJ2-7; no clear D. CDR3 length: 15 amino acids. CDR1 is SGHAT and CDR2 is FQDESV in the germline V gene (reference sequence). Between the trimmed V and J ends, which lost 5 bases and 0 bases, there was a span of 14 bases. The CDR3 bases are TGTGCCAGCAGCCTGTACGACGTTAGCTCCTACGAGCAGTACTTC. This encodes CASSLYDVSSYEQYF. The full variable domain, completed using reference TRBV11-1 and TRBJ2-7, is EAEVAQSPRYKITEKSQAVAFWCDPISGHATLYWYRQILGQGPELLVQFQDESVVDDSQLPKDRFSAERLKGVDSTLKIQPAELGDSAMYLCASSLYDVSSYEQYFGPGTRLTVT.

This clonotype was detected ten times or more. The rearrangement uses TRBV3-1 and TRBJ1-4; 11 nucleotides agree with TRBD1. Germline lookup yields CDR1 LGHDT and CDR2 YNNKEL (reference sequence). V was clipped by 1 base and J by 8 bases; unmatched bases: 3. The CDR3 length is 15 residues. The DNA for the CDR3 is TGTGCCAGCAGCCAAGGCAGGACAGGGGGCGAAAAACTGTTTTTT. Translation gives CASSQGRTGGEKLFF.